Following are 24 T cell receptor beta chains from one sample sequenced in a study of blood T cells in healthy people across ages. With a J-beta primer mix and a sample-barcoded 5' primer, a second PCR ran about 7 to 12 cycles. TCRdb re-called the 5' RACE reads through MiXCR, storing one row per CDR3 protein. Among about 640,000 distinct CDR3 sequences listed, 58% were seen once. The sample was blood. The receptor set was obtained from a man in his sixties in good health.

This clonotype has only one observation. The DNA of the CDR3 is TGCAGTGCCACTGAAGGTGGGGGCCAAGAGACCCAGTACTTC. It yields the protein CSATEGGGQETQYF. This chain connects TRBV20-1 to TRBJ2-5; perhaps D is TRBD1 or TRBD2 (5 bases each). Germline lookup yields CDR1 DFQATT and CDR2 SNEGSKA (reference sequence). The CDR3 loop spans 14 amino acids. Trimming left V 6 bases short and J 1 base short, with 15 bases between.

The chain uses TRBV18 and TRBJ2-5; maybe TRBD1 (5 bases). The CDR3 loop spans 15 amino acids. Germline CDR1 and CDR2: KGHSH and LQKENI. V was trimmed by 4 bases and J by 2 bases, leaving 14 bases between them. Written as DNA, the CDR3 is TGTGCCAGCTCACACCCCGCGACAGAACAAGAGACCCAGTACTTC. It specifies CASSHPATEQETQYF. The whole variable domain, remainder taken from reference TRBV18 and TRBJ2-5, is NAGVMQNPRHLVRRRGQEARLRCSPMKGHSHVYWYRQLPEEGLKFMVYLQKENIIDESGMPKERFSAEFPKEGPSILRIQQVVRGDSAAYFCASSHPATEQETQYFGPGTRLLVL.

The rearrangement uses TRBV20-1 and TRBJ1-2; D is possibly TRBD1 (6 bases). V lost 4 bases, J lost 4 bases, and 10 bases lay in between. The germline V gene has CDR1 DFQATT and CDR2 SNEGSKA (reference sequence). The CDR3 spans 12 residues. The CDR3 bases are TGCAGTGCTAAAACAGGGAGCTATGGCTACACCTTC. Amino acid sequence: CSAKTGSYGYTF.

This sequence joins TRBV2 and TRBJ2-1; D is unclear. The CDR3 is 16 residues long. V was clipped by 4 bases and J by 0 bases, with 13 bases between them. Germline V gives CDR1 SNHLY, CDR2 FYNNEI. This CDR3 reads CASSVDGPSSYNEQFF. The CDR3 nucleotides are TGTGCCAGCAGTGTCGACGGGCCGAGCTCCTACAATGAGCAGTTCTTC.

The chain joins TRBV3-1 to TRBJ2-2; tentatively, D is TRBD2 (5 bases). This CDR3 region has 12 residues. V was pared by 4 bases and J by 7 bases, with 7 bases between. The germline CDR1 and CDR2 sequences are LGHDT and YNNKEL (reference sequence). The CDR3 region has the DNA TGTGCCAGCAGCCCCCGGGGCGGGGAGCTGTTTTTT. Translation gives CASSPRGGELFF.

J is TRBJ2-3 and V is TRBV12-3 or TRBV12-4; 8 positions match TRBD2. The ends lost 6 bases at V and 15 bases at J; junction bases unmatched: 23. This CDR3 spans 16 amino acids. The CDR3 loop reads CASRLLAGVRADTEYF. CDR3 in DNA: TGTGCCAGCAGACTCCTAGCGGGTGTGAGAGCAGATACGGAATATTTT.

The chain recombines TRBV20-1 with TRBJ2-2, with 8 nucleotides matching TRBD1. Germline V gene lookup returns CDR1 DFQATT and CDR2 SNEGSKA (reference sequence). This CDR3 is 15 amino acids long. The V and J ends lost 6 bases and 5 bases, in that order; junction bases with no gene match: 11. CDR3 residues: CSADPGTGLTGELFF. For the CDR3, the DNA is TGCAGTGCGGACCCCGGGACAGGATTGACCGGGGAGCTGTTTTTT.

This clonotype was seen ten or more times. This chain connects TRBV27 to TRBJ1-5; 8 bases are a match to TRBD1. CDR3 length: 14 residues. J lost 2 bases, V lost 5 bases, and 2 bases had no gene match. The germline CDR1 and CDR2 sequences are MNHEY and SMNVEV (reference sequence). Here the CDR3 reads CASSDRGGNQPQHF. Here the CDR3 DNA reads TGTGCCAGCAGTGACAGGGGAGGCAATCAGCCCCAGCATTTT.

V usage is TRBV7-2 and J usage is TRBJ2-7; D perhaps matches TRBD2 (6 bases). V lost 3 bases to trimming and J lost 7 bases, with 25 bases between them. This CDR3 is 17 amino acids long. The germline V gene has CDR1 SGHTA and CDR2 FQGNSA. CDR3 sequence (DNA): TGTGCCAGCAGCTTGACTCGACACGCCGCGGGGTACAATGAGCAGTACTTC. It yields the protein CASSLTRHAAGYNEQYF.

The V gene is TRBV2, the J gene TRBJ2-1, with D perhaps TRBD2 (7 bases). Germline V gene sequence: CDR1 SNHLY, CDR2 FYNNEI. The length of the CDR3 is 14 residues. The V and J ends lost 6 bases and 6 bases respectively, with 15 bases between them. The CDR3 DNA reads TGTGCCAGCAGGGCGGGGGCCTGGTCCAATGAGCAGTTCTTC. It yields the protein CASRAGAWSNEQFF.

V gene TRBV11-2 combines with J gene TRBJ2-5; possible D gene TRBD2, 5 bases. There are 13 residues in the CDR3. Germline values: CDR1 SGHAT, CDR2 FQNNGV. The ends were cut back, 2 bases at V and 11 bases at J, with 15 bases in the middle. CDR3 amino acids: CASSLSGNNEQYF. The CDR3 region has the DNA TGTGCCAGCAGCTTATCCGGGAACAATGAGCAGTACTTC.

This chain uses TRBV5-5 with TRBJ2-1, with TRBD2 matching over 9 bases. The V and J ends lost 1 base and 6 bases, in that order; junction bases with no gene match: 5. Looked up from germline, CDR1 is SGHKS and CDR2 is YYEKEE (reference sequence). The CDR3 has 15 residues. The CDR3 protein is CASSLRAGGPNEQFF. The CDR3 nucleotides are TGTGCCAGCAGCTTGCGAGCGGGGGGCCCCAATGAGCAGTTCTTC.

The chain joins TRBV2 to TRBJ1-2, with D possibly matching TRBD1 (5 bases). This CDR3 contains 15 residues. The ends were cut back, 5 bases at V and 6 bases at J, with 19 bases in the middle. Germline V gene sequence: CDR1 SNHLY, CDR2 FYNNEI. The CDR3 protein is CASSRVRGEVDGYTF. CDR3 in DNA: TGTGCCAGCAGTAGAGTGCGGGGCGAGGTGGATGGCTACACCTTC.

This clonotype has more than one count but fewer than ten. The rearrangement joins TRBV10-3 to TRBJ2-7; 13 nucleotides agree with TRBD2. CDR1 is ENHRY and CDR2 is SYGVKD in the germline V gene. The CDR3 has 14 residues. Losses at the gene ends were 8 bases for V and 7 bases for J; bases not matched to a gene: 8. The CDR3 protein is CAIQTSGGFNEQYF. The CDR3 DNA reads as TGTGCCATCCAGACTAGCGGGGGGTTTAATGAGCAGTACTTC.

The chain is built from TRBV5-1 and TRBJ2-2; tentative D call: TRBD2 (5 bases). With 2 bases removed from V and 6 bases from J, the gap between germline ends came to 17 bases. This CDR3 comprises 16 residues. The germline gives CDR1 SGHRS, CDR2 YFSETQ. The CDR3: CASSLNGELSSGELFF. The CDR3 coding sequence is TGCGCCAGCAGCTTAAATGGGGAGTTGAGCTCCGGGGAGCTGTTTTTT.

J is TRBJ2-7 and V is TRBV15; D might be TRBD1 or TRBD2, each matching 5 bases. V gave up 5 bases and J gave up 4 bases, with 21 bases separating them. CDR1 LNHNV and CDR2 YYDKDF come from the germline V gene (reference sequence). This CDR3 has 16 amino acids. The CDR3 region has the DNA TGTGCCACCAGCCCGGGAAGGGGACCTCTGCCGTACGAGCAGTACTTC. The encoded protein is CATSPGRGPLPYEQYF.

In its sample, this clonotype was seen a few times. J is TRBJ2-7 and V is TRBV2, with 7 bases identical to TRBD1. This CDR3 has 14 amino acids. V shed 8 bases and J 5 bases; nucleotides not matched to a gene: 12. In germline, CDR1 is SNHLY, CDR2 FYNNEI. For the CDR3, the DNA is TGTGCCAGCCAGAGTGAGACAGGGTCTAACGAGCAGTACTTC. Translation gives CASQSETGSNEQYF.

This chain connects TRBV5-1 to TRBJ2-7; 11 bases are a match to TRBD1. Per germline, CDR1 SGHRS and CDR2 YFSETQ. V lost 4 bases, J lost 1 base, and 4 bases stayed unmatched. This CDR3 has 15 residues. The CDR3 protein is CASSRDRGLSYEQYF. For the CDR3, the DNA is TGCGCCAGCAGCCGGGACAGGGGGTTATCCTACGAGCAGTACTTC.

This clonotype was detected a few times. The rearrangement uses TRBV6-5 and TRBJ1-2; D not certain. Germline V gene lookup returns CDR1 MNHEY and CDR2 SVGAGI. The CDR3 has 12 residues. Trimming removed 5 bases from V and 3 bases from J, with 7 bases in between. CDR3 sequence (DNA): TGTGCCAGCAGTCAGGACCACTATGGCTACACCTTC. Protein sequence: CASSQDHYGYTF.

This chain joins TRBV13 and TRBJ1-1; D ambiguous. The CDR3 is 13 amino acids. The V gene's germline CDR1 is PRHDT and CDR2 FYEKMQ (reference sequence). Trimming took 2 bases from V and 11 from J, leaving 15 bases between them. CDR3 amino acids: CASSLNDLGRAFF. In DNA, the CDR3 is TGTGCCAGCAGCTTAAACGATCTAGGCAGGGCTTTCTTT. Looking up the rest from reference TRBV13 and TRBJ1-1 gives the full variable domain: AAGVIQSPRHLIKEKRETATLKCYPIPRHDTVYWYQQGPGQDPQFLISFYEKMQSDKGSIPDRFSAQQFSDYHSELNMSSLELGDSALYFCASSLNDLGRAFFGQGTRLTVV.

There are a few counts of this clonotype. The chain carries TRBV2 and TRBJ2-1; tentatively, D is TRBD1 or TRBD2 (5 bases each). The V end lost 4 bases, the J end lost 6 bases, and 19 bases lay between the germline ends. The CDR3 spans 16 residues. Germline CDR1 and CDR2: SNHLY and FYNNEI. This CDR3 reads CASSATGTAPPNEQFF. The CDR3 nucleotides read TGTGCCAGCAGTGCTACCGGGACCGCCCCTCCCAATGAGCAGTTCTTC.

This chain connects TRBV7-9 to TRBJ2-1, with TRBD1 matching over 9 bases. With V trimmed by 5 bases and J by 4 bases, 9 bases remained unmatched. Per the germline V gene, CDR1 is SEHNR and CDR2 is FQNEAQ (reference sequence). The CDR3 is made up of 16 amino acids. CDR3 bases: TGTGCCAGCAGCCTCACCTGGACAGGGGTTTACAATGAGCAGTTCTTC. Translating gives CASSLTWTGVYNEQFF.

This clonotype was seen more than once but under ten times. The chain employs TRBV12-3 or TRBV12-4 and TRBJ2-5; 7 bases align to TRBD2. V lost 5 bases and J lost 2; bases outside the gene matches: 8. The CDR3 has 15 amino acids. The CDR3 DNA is TGTGCCAGCAGTCCTAGGGGAGGGGCGCAAGAGACCCAGTACTTC. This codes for CASSPRGGAQETQYF.

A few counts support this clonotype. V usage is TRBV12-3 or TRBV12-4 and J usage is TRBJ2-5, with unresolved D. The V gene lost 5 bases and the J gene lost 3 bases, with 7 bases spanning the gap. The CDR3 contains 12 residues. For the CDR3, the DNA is TGTGCCAGCAGTCCTAGGGAAGAGACCCAGTACTTC. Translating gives CASSPREETQYF.